These T cell receptor beta chains were read from a single sample in a study of T cell responses to AZD1222 COVID-19 vaccine. The repertoire was sequenced with immunoSEQ multiplex PCR; TCRdb's copy has only in-frame clones and lacks some. The sample contains roughly 140,000 clones, about 91% of which appear only once. The source material was peripheral blood, sampled on day 0 of AZD1222 vaccination. The receptors originated from an adult in good health. Both conserved end residues are part of each CDR3. Fields, in order: D gene, J gene, clone size, V gene, CDR3 length, CDR3 DNA, CDR3 protein. D genes are given only for firm matches. Size is omitted from some rows. Given values are once, few, many or a class for expanded clones.

D gene: .; J gene: TRBJ2-3; clone size: .; V gene: TRBV9; CDR3 length: 16; CDR3 DNA: TGTGCCAGCAGCGCGAAGGGGGGTACTATTGGGGATACGCAGTATTTT; CDR3 protein: CASSAKGGTIGDTQYF
D gene: .; J gene: TRBJ2-1; clone size: .; V gene: TRBV3-1/TRBV3-2; CDR3 length: 12; CDR3 DNA: TGTGCCAGCAGCCGGAGGGCAAATGAGCAGTTCTTC; CDR3 protein: CASSRRANEQFF
D gene: .; J gene: TRBJ2-7; clone size: once; V gene: TRBV7-9; CDR3 length: 14; CDR3 DNA: TGTGCCAGCAGCCGCGGTAAAGGCCTATACGAGCAGTACTTC; CDR3 protein: CASSRGKGLYEQYF
D gene: .; J gene: TRBJ2-7; clone size: .; V gene: TRBV9; CDR3 length: 16; CDR3 DNA: TGTGCCAGCAGCGTAGGCCCGACAGGCTGGGACTACGAGCAGTACTTC; CDR3 protein: CASSVGPTGWDYEQYF
D gene: TRBD1; J gene: TRBJ2-7; clone size: .; V gene: TRBV6-5; CDR3 length: 14; CDR3 DNA: TGTGCCAGCAGTATAGGGACAGGGGACTACGAGCAGTACTTC; CDR3 protein: CASSIGTGDYEQYF
D gene: TRBD1; J gene: TRBJ1-2; clone size: .; V gene: TRBV7-2; CDR3 length: 14; CDR3 DNA: TGTGCCAGCAGCGTCCGGGACAGCATCTATGGCTACACCTTC; CDR3 protein: CASSVRDSIYGYTF
D gene: .; J gene: TRBJ2-7; clone size: .; V gene: TRBV4-2; CDR3 length: 17; CDR3 DNA: TGTGCCAGCAGCCAAGTTCGCGGGCGGGATCTTCCCTACGAGCAGTACTTC; CDR3 protein: CASSQVRGRDLPYEQYF
D gene: .; J gene: TRBJ2-2; clone size: .; V gene: TRBV6-2/TRBV6-3; CDR3 length: 13; CDR3 DNA: TGTGCCAGCAGCCAGACGGACACCGGGGAGCTGTTTTTT; CDR3 protein: CASSQTDTGELFF
D gene: .; J gene: TRBJ2-7; clone size: .; V gene: TRBV27; CDR3 length: 15; CDR3 DNA: TGTGCCAGCAGTTTTGGCCAGCTAGGGCGCTACGAGCAGTACTTC; CDR3 protein: CASSFGQLGRYEQYF
D gene: .; J gene: TRBJ2-7; clone size: .; V gene: TRBV4-1; CDR3 length: 13; CDR3 DNA: TGCGCCAGCAGCCTCTCCGGGACCTACGAGCAGTACTTC; CDR3 protein: CASSLSGTYEQYF
D gene: TRBD1; J gene: TRBJ2-1; clone size: .; V gene: TRBV6-5; CDR3 length: 14; CDR3 DNA: TGTGCCAGCAGTAGGGACAGGACTGGCAATGAGCAGTTCTTC; CDR3 protein: CASSRDRTGNEQFF
D gene: .; J gene: TRBJ2-2; clone size: .; V gene: TRBV5-1; CDR3 length: 15; CDR3 DNA: TGCGCCAGCAGCTTGGCTACAGGGGAGGCCGGGGAGCTGTTTTTT; CDR3 protein: CASSLATGEAGELFF
D gene: .; J gene: TRBJ2-3; clone size: .; V gene: TRBV19; CDR3 length: 14; CDR3 DNA: TGTGCCAGTAGTATACAGGGTAGGACAGATACGCAGTATTTT; CDR3 protein: CASSIQGRTDTQYF
D gene: .; J gene: TRBJ2-7; clone size: .; V gene: TRBV12-1; CDR3 length: 11; CDR3 DNA: TGTGCCAGCAGCTTTGACTACGAGCAGTACTTC; CDR3 protein: CASSFDYEQYF
D gene: TRBD2; J gene: TRBJ2-7; clone size: .; V gene: TRBV7-2; CDR3 length: 14; CDR3 DNA: TGTGCCAGCAGCTTACTGCGGGAGTTTGGCGAGCAGTACTTC; CDR3 protein: CASSLLREFGEQYF
D gene: .; J gene: TRBJ2-5; clone size: .; V gene: TRBV29-1; CDR3 length: 12; CDR3 DNA: TGCAGCGTCGGGCGGGACTGGGAGACCCAGTACTTC; CDR3 protein: CSVGRDWETQYF
D gene: .; J gene: TRBJ1-1; clone size: .; V gene: TRBV27; CDR3 length: 13; CDR3 DNA: TGTGCCAGCAGCTTCTCAACGGGGGGGACGGCTTTCTTT; CDR3 protein: CASSFSTGGTAFF
D gene: .; J gene: TRBJ2-7; clone size: .; V gene: TRBV19; CDR3 length: 14; CDR3 DNA: TGTGCCAGTAGTATATTGGGGTCCTCCTACGAGCAGTACTTC; CDR3 protein: CASSILGSSYEQYF
D gene: .; J gene: TRBJ1-1; clone size: .; V gene: TRBV7-8; CDR3 length: 17; CDR3 DNA: TGTGCCAGCAGCCACGATTGGGGGGGCGGACGTGAAACTGAAGCTTTCTTT; CDR3 protein: CASSHDWGGGRETEAFF
D gene: TRBD1; J gene: TRBJ1-4; clone size: .; V gene: TRBV7-9; CDR3 length: 19; CDR3 DNA: TGTGCCAGCAGCTCCTCCTTAGGACAGGGGGATGCTACTAATGAAAAACTGTTTTTT; CDR3 protein: CASSSSLGQGDATNEKLFF
D gene: TRBD1; J gene: TRBJ2-7; clone size: once; V gene: TRBV7-2; CDR3 length: 16; CDR3 DNA: TGTGCCAGCAGCTCTTCCAACAGGGGTTCCCCCTACGAGCAGTACTTC; CDR3 protein: CASSSSNRGSPYEQYF
D gene: .; J gene: TRBJ1-2; clone size: .; V gene: TRBV20-1; CDR3 length: 11; CDR3 DNA: TGCAGTGCCCCAGGGTCCTATGGCTACACCTTC; CDR3 protein: CSAPGSYGYTF
D gene: TRBD2; J gene: TRBJ2-1; clone size: .; V gene: TRBV4-2; CDR3 length: 18; CDR3 DNA: TGTGCCAGCAGCCCCCTTGGACTAGCGGGAGGGAAGGGCAATGAGCAGTTCTTC; CDR3 protein: CASSPLGLAGGKGNEQFF
D gene: TRBD1; J gene: TRBJ2-7; clone size: .; V gene: TRBV19; CDR3 length: 14; CDR3 DNA: TGTGCCAGTAGAAGGGGGCCTGGCTCCTACGAGCAGTACTTC; CDR3 protein: CASRRGPGSYEQYF
D gene: TRBD1; J gene: TRBJ1-5; clone size: .; V gene: TRBV6-5; CDR3 length: 13; CDR3 DNA: TGTGCCAGCAGTACACAGGGGGATCAGCCCCAGCATTTT; CDR3 protein: CASSTQGDQPQHF
D gene: TRBD1; J gene: TRBJ1-1; clone size: .; V gene: TRBV19; CDR3 length: 13; CDR3 DNA: TGTGCCGTAAACAGGGGCCCGAACACTGAAGCTTTCTTT; CDR3 protein: CAVNRGPNTEAFF
D gene: .; J gene: TRBJ2-1; clone size: once; V gene: TRBV30; CDR3 length: 14; CDR3 DNA: TGTGCCTGGAGTGTTGGGAGCTCCTACAATGAGCAGTTCTTC; CDR3 protein: CAWSVGSSYNEQFF
D gene: TRBD1; J gene: TRBJ1-1; clone size: .; V gene: TRBV18; CDR3 length: 14; CDR3 DNA: TGTGCCAGCTCTCCGGGACAGCTGAACACTGAAGCTTTCTTT; CDR3 protein: CASSPGQLNTEAFF
D gene: .; J gene: TRBJ2-2; clone size: .; V gene: TRBV11-2; CDR3 length: 16; CDR3 DNA: TGTGCCAGCAGCTTAGGCGACTTGCGCGACACCGGGGAGCTGTTTTTT; CDR3 protein: CASSLGDLRDTGELFF
D gene: TRBD2; J gene: TRBJ2-3; clone size: .; V gene: TRBV19; CDR3 length: 16; CDR3 DNA: TGTGCCAGTAGTAGCGACCCGGGACTAGCGGGAGATACGCAGTATTTT; CDR3 protein: CASSSDPGLAGDTQYF
D gene: .; J gene: TRBJ1-4; clone size: .; V gene: TRBV19; CDR3 length: 16; CDR3 DNA: TGTGCCAGTTCGATCGGGGGGTCCACAACTAATGAAAAACTGTTTTTT; CDR3 protein: CASSIGGSTTNEKLFF
D gene: .; J gene: TRBJ1-2; clone size: .; V gene: TRBV28; CDR3 length: 15; CDR3 DNA: TGTGCCAGCAGTCCTACATGGGAGACCACCTATGGCTACACCTTC; CDR3 protein: CASSPTWETTYGYTF
D gene: TRBD2; J gene: TRBJ2-3; clone size: .; V gene: TRBV7-2; CDR3 length: 17; CDR3 DNA: TGTGCCAGCAGCTGGGGCACTAGCGGGAGGAGCACAGATACGCAGTATTTT; CDR3 protein: CASSWGTSGRSTDTQYF
D gene: .; J gene: TRBJ1-5; clone size: .; V gene: TRBV2; CDR3 length: 12; CDR3 DNA: TGTGCCAGCAGTCTCAGGGTTCAGCCCCAGCATTTT; CDR3 protein: CASSLRVQPQHF
D gene: .; J gene: TRBJ2-7; clone size: .; V gene: TRBV5-1; CDR3 length: 14; CDR3 DNA: TGCGCCAGCAGCTTGGGGGGTCCATCGTACGAGCAGTACTTC; CDR3 protein: CASSLGGPSYEQYF
D gene: TRBD1; J gene: TRBJ1-5; clone size: .; V gene: TRBV28; CDR3 length: 17; CDR3 DNA: TGTGCCAGCACCCCGACAGGGGGCGGTTATAGCAATCAGCCCCAGCATTTT; CDR3 protein: CASTPTGGGYSNQPQHF
D gene: TRBD2; J gene: TRBJ2-7; clone size: once; V gene: TRBV29-1; CDR3 length: 12; CDR3 DNA: TGCAGCGCTGAGGCTAGCGGCTACGAGCAGTACTTC; CDR3 protein: CSAEASGYEQYF
D gene: .; J gene: TRBJ2-7; clone size: once; V gene: TRBV7-2; CDR3 length: 15; CDR3 DNA: TGTGCCAGCAGCCCTCTGATCGGGGGCGACTACGAGCAGTACTTC; CDR3 protein: CASSPLIGGDYEQYF
D gene: .; J gene: TRBJ1-1; clone size: .; V gene: TRBV25-1; CDR3 length: 13; CDR3 DNA: TGTGCCAGCAGAGTCGGGATGGGTACTGAAGCTTTCTTT; CDR3 protein: CASRVGMGTEAFF
D gene: .; J gene: TRBJ2-7; clone size: .; V gene: TRBV7-9; CDR3 length: 14; CDR3 DNA: TGTGCCAGCAGCCCCGGACTGGGAACCTACGAGCAGTACTTC; CDR3 protein: CASSPGLGTYEQYF
D gene: .; J gene: TRBJ1-2; clone size: .; V gene: TRBV6-5; CDR3 length: 12; CDR3 DNA: TGTGCCAGCTCGGGGCTTGGTCATGGCTACACCTTC; CDR3 protein: CASSGLGHGYTF
D gene: .; J gene: TRBJ1-6; clone size: .; V gene: TRBV18; CDR3 length: 14; CDR3 DNA: TGTGCCAGCTCACCAGGCAGGGGTGATTCACCCCTCCACTTT; CDR3 protein: CASSPGRGDSPLHF
D gene: TRBD1; J gene: TRBJ1-1; clone size: once; V gene: TRBV6-5; CDR3 length: 14; CDR3 DNA: TGTGCCAGCAGACGGGACAGGGTAGTCACTGAAGCTTTCTTT; CDR3 protein: CASRRDRVVTEAFF
D gene: .; J gene: TRBJ1-5; clone size: .; V gene: TRBV6-2/TRBV6-3; CDR3 length: 16; CDR3 DNA: TGTGCCAGCAGTTACTCCAGACAGTCAAGCAATCAGCCCCAGCATTTT; CDR3 protein: CASSYSRQSSNQPQHF
D gene: .; J gene: TRBJ1-2; clone size: .; V gene: TRBV9; CDR3 length: 13; CDR3 DNA: TGTGCCAGCAGCGTGGGGGGGAACTATGGCTACACCTTC; CDR3 protein: CASSVGGNYGYTF
D gene: .; J gene: TRBJ2-7; clone size: few; V gene: TRBV28; CDR3 length: 16; CDR3 DNA: TGTGCCAGTGCGGGGACCGGGGCAGGACTCGTCTACGAGCAGTACTTC; CDR3 protein: CASAGTGAGLVYEQYF
D gene: TRBD1; J gene: TRBJ1-6; clone size: once; V gene: TRBV3-1/TRBV3-2; CDR3 length: 14; CDR3 DNA: TGTGCCAGCAGCCAAGTGGGACAGCTTTTTCGCCTCCACTTT; CDR3 protein: CASSQVGQLFRLHF
D gene: TRBD2; J gene: TRBJ2-7; clone size: .; V gene: TRBV27; CDR3 length: 16; CDR3 DNA: TGTGCCAGCAGTTTCCTTGTAGCGGGAGGATTCTACGAGCAGTACTTC; CDR3 protein: CASSFLVAGGFYEQYF
D gene: .; J gene: TRBJ1-2; clone size: .; V gene: TRBV30; CDR3 length: 12; CDR3 DNA: TGTGCCTTACCGACGGGAATGTATGGCTACACCTTC; CDR3 protein: CALPTGMYGYTF
D gene: .; J gene: TRBJ2-2; clone size: .; V gene: TRBV15; CDR3 length: 15; CDR3 DNA: TGTGCCACCAGCAGAGAGGGCGAAAGCGCCGGGGAGCTGTTTTTT; CDR3 protein: CATSREGESAGELFF
D gene: TRBD2; J gene: TRBJ2-7; clone size: .; V gene: TRBV7-8; CDR3 length: 18; CDR3 DNA: TGTGCCAGCAGCCCAGTAACCTTGACTAGCGGGAAGCCCTACGAGCAGTACTTC; CDR3 protein: CASSPVTLTSGKPYEQYF
D gene: TRBD1; J gene: TRBJ1-5; clone size: .; V gene: TRBV6-2/TRBV6-3; CDR3 length: 14; CDR3 DNA: TGTGCCAGCAGCCCGACAGGGGATAGTCAGCCCCAGCATTTT; CDR3 protein: CASSPTGDSQPQHF